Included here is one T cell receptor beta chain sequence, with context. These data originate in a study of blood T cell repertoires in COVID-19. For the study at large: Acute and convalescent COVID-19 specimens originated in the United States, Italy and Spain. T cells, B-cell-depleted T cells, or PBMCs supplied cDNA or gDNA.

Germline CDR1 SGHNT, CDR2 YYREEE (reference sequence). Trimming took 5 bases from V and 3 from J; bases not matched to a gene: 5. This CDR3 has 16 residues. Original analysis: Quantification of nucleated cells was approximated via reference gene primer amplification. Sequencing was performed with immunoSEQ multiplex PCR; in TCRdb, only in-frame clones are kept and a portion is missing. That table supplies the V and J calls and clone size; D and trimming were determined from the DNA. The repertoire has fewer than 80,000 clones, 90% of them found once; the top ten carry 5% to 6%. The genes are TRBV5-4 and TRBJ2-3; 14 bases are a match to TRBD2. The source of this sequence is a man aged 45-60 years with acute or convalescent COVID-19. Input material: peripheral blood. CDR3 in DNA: TGTGCCAGCAGGGGGACTAGCGGGAGTCGGACAGATACGCAGTATTTT. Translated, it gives CASRGTSGSRTDTQYF.